The present TCR beta chain was sequenced within a study of identical twins. Using its own MiXCR run on the 5' RACE reads, TCRdb lists one record per CDR3 protein. The sample holds fewer than 550,000 distinct CDR3 sequences, 15% seen once. This clonotype was counted at least ten times. Its antigen is as yet unknown. At one boundary the junction diverges from the germline segment, which might be a read error. Study-level results: Conclusions rested on cross-sectional statistics rather than following the same donors.

Germline loops: CDR1 SGHRS, CDR2 YFSETQ. CDR3 length: 14 residues. The same specimen was also included in a second study, on yellow fever vaccine responses in identical twins.

This TCR came from a woman younger than 30 in good health. Sequencing was performed on CD4+ T cells sorted from blood. This chain connects TRBV5-1 to TRBJ1-1; tentative D call: TRBD1 (6 bases). CDR3 in DNA: TGTGCCAGCAGCAGGGGAACAGGGAACACTGAAGCTTTCTTT. It specifies CASSRGTGNTEAFF.